Listed here are 31 T cell receptor beta chains from one sample, sequenced in a study of T cells in localized non-small cell lung cancer. TCRdb's table, derived via immunoSEQ multiplex PCR, lists solely in-frame clones and lacks some. The sample has about 78,000 clones; roughly 81% are singletons. The specimen comprised peripheral blood, sampled before any cancer treatment. The receptors originated from a man aged 35 to 69 with stage I lung adenocarcinoma.

This chain connects TRBV11-2 to TRBJ1-6; no clear D. V was shortened by 6 bases and J by 13 bases, with 13 bases between the two germline ends. The CDR3 has 12 residues. CDR1 and CDR2 from the germline V gene are SGHAT and FQNNGV. Here the CDR3 DNA reads TGTGCCAGCAGGAACACCGCCGCGCCCCTCCACTTT. Protein product: CASRNTAAPLHF.

The chain links TRBV5-6 to TRBJ1-1; a weak D match, TRBD1 (6 bases). This CDR3 contains 14 residues. Trimming cost V 7 bases and J 6 bases, with 19 bases left between them. From germline, CDR1 is SGHDT and CDR2 YYEEEE. The CDR3 DNA follows: TGTGCCAGCGAGCCTACAGGGCTAACGTCTGAAGCTTTCTTT. Encoded protein: CASEPTGLTSEAFF.

A few counts support this clone. The rearrangement uses TRBV28 and TRBJ1-1, with TRBD1 as a possible D gene (5 bases). Germline V gene lookup returns CDR1 MDHEN and CDR2 SYDVKM. The CDR3 contains 12 residues. CDR3 coding DNA: TGTTTCACCGGGACGGGGAACACTGAAGCTTTCTTT. Its translation is CFTGTGNTEAFF.

The rearrangement links TRBV6-5 to TRBJ2-7; TRBD1 matches 8 bases. The CDR3 length is 16 residues. V lost 1 base, J lost 0 bases, and 5 bases stayed unmatched. CDR1 is MNHEY, CDR2 SVGAGI, per germline. The CDR3 sequence is CASSYYGTGTSYEQYF. For the CDR3, the DNA is TGTGCCAGCAGTTACTACGGGACAGGCACCTCCTACGAGCAGTACTTC.

The chain links TRBV23-1 to TRBJ1-2, with 9 bases identical to TRBD1. TRBV23-1 is assigned to the ORF class and has an uncertain function. This CDR3 is 17 amino acids long. Trimming cost V 3 bases and J 7 bases; bases outside gene matches: 15. The CDR3 nucleotides are TGCGCCAGCAGTCAGGTAGGGACAGGGCAAGGGTGGGGTGGCTACACCTTC. Its translation is CASSQVGTGQGWGGYTF.

The chain is built from TRBV7-2 and TRBJ2-1; D is unclear. The germline CDR1 and CDR2 sequences are SGHTA and FQGNSA. CDR3 length: 11 residues. V shed 5 bases and J shed 2 bases, with 1 base lying between them. The CDR3 DNA is TGTGCCAGCAGCCCCTACAATGAGCAGTTCTTC. Translation gives CASSPYNEQFF.

The chain has TRBV5-8 and TRBJ2-5; 10 bases map to TRBD2. The CDR3 extends over 18 amino acids. The junction had 11 bases not matched to a gene; V was cut back by 1 base and J by 2 bases. Germline lookup yields CDR1 SGHTS and CDR2 YDEGEE. CDR3 in DNA: TGTGCCAGCAGCTTGAGGTCTAGCGGGAGCACTTCACAAGAGACCCAGTACTTC. Its protein product is CASSLRSSGSTSQETQYF. Variable domain in full (rest from reference TRBV5-8 and TRBJ2-5): EAGVTQSPTHLIKTRGQQATLRCSPISGHTSVYWYQQALGLGLQFLLWYDEGEERNRGNFPPRFSGRQFPNYSSELNVNALELEDSALYLCASSLRSSGSTSQETQYFGPGTRLLVL.

The chain joins TRBV12-5 to TRBJ1-1; D perhaps matches TRBD1 (6 bases). V lost 6 bases and J 6 bases, leaving 17 bases between the germline ends. The CDR3 runs to 14 residues. Germline V gene data show CDR1 as LGHNT and CDR2 as FRNRAP. The CDR3, as DNA: TGTGCTAGTGGAGTACAGGGAGTGGTAGCTGAAGCTTTCTTT. The encoded protein is CASGVQGVVAEAFF.

This clone was detected only once. The rearrangement links TRBV5-1 to TRBJ1-3, with a possible D match to TRBD1 (5 bases). Trimming cost V 0 bases and J 2 bases, with 9 bases left between them. Germline V gene lookup returns CDR1 SGHRS and CDR2 YFSETQ. This CDR3 region has 15 residues. Here the CDR3 reads CASSLEGVTGNTIYF. As DNA, the CDR3 is TGCGCCAGCAGCTTGGAAGGGGTTACTGGAAACACCATATATTTT.

This sequence joins TRBV9 and TRBJ1-4; D might be TRBD1 (5 bases). Germline CDR1 SGDLS, CDR2 YYNGEE. Trimming took off 4 bases at V and 6 bases at J, with 16 bases between the two ends. This CDR3 has 15 residues. DNA of the CDR3: TGTGCCAGCAGCCCGACTCTAGGGGCGGATGAAAAACTGTTTTTT. This sequence encodes CASSPTLGADEKLFF.

The rearrangement links TRBV7-6 to TRBJ2-2; TRBD2 agrees at 13 bases. This CDR3 has 18 residues. J was trimmed by 5 bases and V by 5 bases; bases with no gene match: 11. CDR1 is SGHVS, CDR2 FNYEAQ, per germline. The CDR3 reads CASSQPLAGGPRTGELFF. DNA for the CDR3: TGTGCCAGCAGCCAACCACTAGCGGGGGGGCCTCGGACCGGGGAGCTGTTTTTT.

V gene TRBV19 combines with J gene TRBJ1-4; TRBD1 agrees at 9 bases. This CDR3 spans 15 amino acids. J gave up 9 bases and V 3 bases, and 8 bases lay outside the gene matches. The germline CDR1 and CDR2 sequences are LNHDA and SQIVND (reference sequence). The CDR3 DNA follows: TGTGCCAGTAGTATCGACAGGGGGGGAAGGCAAAAACTGTTTTTT. It translates to CASSIDRGGRQKLFF.

To note about this clone: The CDR3 ends on some other residue instead of the conserved phenylalanine or tryptophan, so this is likely a read error. Here the CDR3 reads CASGRSGTGKSYEQYL. CDR3 DNA: TGTGCTAGTGGTAGGTCGGGGACAGGGAAATCCTACGAGCAGTACCTC. V usage is TRBV12-5 and J usage is TRBJ2-7, with 9 positions matching TRBD1. Germline V CDR1 and CDR2: LGHNT, FRNRAP. Losses at the gene ends were 5 bases for V and 1 base for J; bases not matched to a gene: 9. The CDR3 runs to 16 residues.

A word on this clone: The junction departs from germline at one end; a sequencing error may be responsible. The chain employs TRBV6-5 and TRBJ1-3; D perhaps matches TRBD1 (5 bases). Germline V gene lookup returns CDR1 MNHEY and CDR2 SVGAGI. This CDR3 comprises 12 residues. CDR3 in DNA: TGCGTCCCAGGGAGTAAAGGAAACACCATATATTTT. This encodes CVPGSKGNTIYF.

The chain couples TRBV28 to TRBJ2-2; weak D call: TRBD2 (5 bases). The CDR3 consists of 16 residues. The germline V gene encodes CDR1 MDHEN and CDR2 SYDVKM. Trimming took off 0 bases at V and 3 bases at J, with 11 bases between the two ends. CDR3 in DNA: TGTGCCAGCAGTTTATGGGGGATGGGAGACACCGGGGAGCTGTTTTTT. Amino acid sequence: CASSLWGMGDTGELFF.

This clone has only a few counts. This rearrangement joins TRBV27 to TRBJ2-7; D perhaps matches TRBD2 (6 bases). CDR1 and CDR2 (germline): MNHEY, SMNVEV (reference sequence). Trimming stripped 5 bases from V and 2 bases from J, with 22 bases between. The CDR3 totals 17 residues. The CDR3 loop reads CASSQLKIGGMPYEQYF. CDR3 bases: TGTGCCAGCAGTCAACTTAAGATCGGCGGGATGCCCTACGAGCAGTACTTC.

The chain is built from TRBV11-3 and TRBJ2-1, with a tentative D call TRBD1 (5 bases). CDR3 size: 11 residues. The V gene's germline CDR1 is SGHNT and CDR2 YENEEA. The V gene lost 5 bases and the J gene lost 10 bases, with 9 bases spanning the gap. The CDR3 DNA reads as TGTGCCAGCAGCCAGGGTAACGAGCAGTTCTTC. Protein product: CASSQGNEQFF.

The J gene is TRBJ2-6, the V gene TRBV9; 9 nucleotides match TRBD1. This CDR3 comprises 18 residues. The germline CDR1 and CDR2 sequences are SGDLS and YYNGEE. J lost 4 bases, V lost 1 base, and 9 bases had no gene match. The CDR3 sequence is CASSVKGQGIVGANVLTF. DNA of the CDR3: TGTGCCAGCAGCGTAAAAGGACAGGGGATTGTCGGGGCCAACGTCCTGACTTTC.

The V call is TRBV5-3, the J call TRBJ1-5, with D maybe TRBD1 (5 bases). TRBV5-3 is an ORF for which the function is uncertain. This CDR3 region has 15 residues. The ends were cut back, 5 bases at V and 4 bases at J, with 16 bases in the middle. This chain's CDR3 is CARRARTGCNQPQHF. DNA for the CDR3: TGTGCCAGAAGGGCAAGAACAGGATGTAATCAGCCCCAGCATTTT.

The chain joins TRBV9 to TRBJ2-1; 11 nucleotides align to TRBD1. The V gene end was trimmed by 5 bases and the J gene end by 7 bases; junction bases not matched to a gene: 5. The CDR3 is 14 amino acids. CDR1 and CDR2 from the germline V gene are SGDLS and YYNGEE. DNA of the CDR3: TGTGCCAGCAGTGCGGGACAGGGGGGTAATGAGCAGTTCTTC. Translating gives CASSAGQGGNEQFF.

The CDR3 sequence: CASSPDSPAGRTEAFF. The CDR3 bases are TGCGCCAGCAGCCCGGACAGTCCAGCGGGGCGCACTGAAGCTTTCTTT. The chain couples TRBV4-1 to TRBJ1-1; a weak D match, TRBD1 (6 bases). Germline loops: CDR1 MGHRA, CDR2 YSYEKL. V was pared by 4 bases and J by 4 bases, with 19 bases between. CDR3 length: 16 amino acids.

The CDR3 loop reads CASSLGEEQFF. The CDR3 DNA sequence: TGTGCCAGCAGCTTGGGGGAGGAGCAGTTCTTC. The chain is built from TRBV7-9 and TRBJ2-1; D possibly uses TRBD1 or TRBD2 (5 bases each). CDR1 and CDR2 (germline): SEHNR, FQNEAQ (reference sequence). The CDR3 totals 11 residues. V dropped 3 bases and J dropped 10 bases, with 7 bases sitting between them.

J is TRBJ1-6 and V is TRBV4-2, with D tentatively TRBD1 (5 bases). Germline assignment: CDR1 LGHNA and CDR2 YNFKEQ. V lost 2 bases, J lost 0 bases, and 14 bases lay in between. This CDR3 contains 18 residues. Here the CDR3 DNA reads TGTGCCAGCAGCCAATACAGGAGCCTGAGCTCCTATAATTCACCCCTCCACTTT. Protein: CASSQYRSLSSYNSPLHF.

V is TRBV27 and J is TRBJ2-1; no clear D. Trimming shortened V by 4 bases and J by 5 bases, and 15 bases separated the two germline ends. The V gene's germline CDR1 is MNHEY and CDR2 SMNVEV (reference sequence). There are 15 residues in the CDR3. The CDR3 region is CASSSLDVRNNEQFF. The CDR3 DNA is TGTGCCAGCAGTTCCCTAGACGTCAGAAACAATGAGCAGTTCTTC.

The chain carries TRBV2 and TRBJ2-5; possibly TRBD2 for D (5 bases). Germline V gene data show CDR1 as SNHLY and CDR2 as FYNNEI. This CDR3 contains 15 residues. V lost 5 bases and J lost 0, with 13 bases in between. For the CDR3, the DNA is TGTGCCAGCAGTCCACTAGGAGGAGACCAAGAGACCCAGTACTTC. Translation gives CASSPLGGDQETQYF. Combining the CDR3 with reference TRBV2 and TRBJ2-5 gives the whole variable domain EPEVTQTPSHQVTQMGQEVILRCVPISNHLYFYWYRQILGQKVEFLVSFYNNEISEKSEIFDDQFSVERPDGSNFTLKIRSTKLEDSAMYFCASSPLGGDQETQYFGPGTRLLVL.

This chain links TRBV4-3 with TRBJ2-2; possibly TRBD1 for D (6 bases). The CDR3 extends over 15 amino acids. The germline V gene encodes CDR1 LGHNA and CDR2 YSLEER. The V end lost 0 bases, the J end lost 7 bases, and 12 bases lay between the germline ends. CDR3 in DNA: TGCGCCAGCAGCCAAGACCCCGGACAGTTCGGGGAGCTGTTTTTT. It yields the protein CASSQDPGQFGELFF.

The V gene is TRBV7-2, the J gene TRBJ2-3; 14 bases agree with TRBD2. CDR1 SGHTA and CDR2 FQGNSA come from the germline V gene. The junction had 5 bases not matched to a gene; V was cut back by 1 base and J by 2 bases. The CDR3 is 18 residues long. The CDR3 protein is CASSLDGTSGSYTDTQYF. CDR3 DNA sequence: TGTGCCAGCAGCTTAGACGGGACTAGCGGGAGTTACACAGATACGCAGTATTTT.

This chain links TRBV5-1 with TRBJ2-5; D not resolved. This CDR3 is 13 amino acids long. Trimming shortened V by 4 bases and J by 5 bases, and 12 bases separated the two germline ends. Germline lookup yields CDR1 SGHRS and CDR2 YFSETQ. CDR3 protein: CASSLQRVETQYF. The DNA of the CDR3 is TGCGCCAGCAGCCTGCAACGGGTGGAGACCCAGTACTTC.

This sequence joins TRBV10-3 and TRBJ2-7; 7 bases are a match to TRBD2. The CDR3 consists of 14 residues. Germline CDR1 reads ENHRY; CDR2 reads SYGVKD. V lost 3 bases, J lost 5 bases, and 7 bases stayed unmatched. CDR3 region: CAISDGRESHEQYF. Here the CDR3 DNA reads TGTGCCATCAGTGACGGGCGGGAGTCCCACGAGCAGTACTTC.

This chain links TRBV7-2 with TRBJ1-1; D perhaps matches TRBD1 (5 bases). V lost 4 bases and J 8 bases, leaving 11 bases between the germline ends. Germline V gives CDR1 SGHTA, CDR2 FQGNSA. CDR3 size: 12 residues. The CDR3 here is CASSSGTLEAFF. CDR3 DNA sequence: TGTGCCAGCAGCTCAGGGACTTTAGAAGCTTTCTTT.

J is TRBJ2-1 and V is TRBV5-5; TRBD1 is a possible D gene (7 bases). Germline CDR1 SGHKS, CDR2 YYEKEE (reference sequence). The V and J ends lost 3 bases and 3 bases respectively, with 16 bases between them. This CDR3 comprises 16 residues. The CDR3: CASSSTRDRLYNEQFF. The CDR3 nucleotides read TGTGCCAGCAGCTCGACTAGGGACAGACTCTACAATGAGCAGTTCTTC.